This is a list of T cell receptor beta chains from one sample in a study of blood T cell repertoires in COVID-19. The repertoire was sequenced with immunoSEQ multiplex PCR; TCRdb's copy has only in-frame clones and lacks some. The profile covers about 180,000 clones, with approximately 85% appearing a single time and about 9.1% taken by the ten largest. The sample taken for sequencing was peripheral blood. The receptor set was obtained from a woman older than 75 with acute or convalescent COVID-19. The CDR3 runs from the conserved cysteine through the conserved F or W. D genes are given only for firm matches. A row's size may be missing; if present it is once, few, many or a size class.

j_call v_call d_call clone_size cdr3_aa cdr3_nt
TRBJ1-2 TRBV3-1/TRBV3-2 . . CASSQPQGYGYTF TGTGCCAGCAGCCAACCACAGGGTTATGGCTACACCTTC
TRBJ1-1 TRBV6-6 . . CASRPVRQAAPEAFF TGTGCCAGCAGGCCCGTTCGACAGGCGGCCCCCGAAGCTTTCTTT
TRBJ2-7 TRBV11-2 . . CASSSPGLGTYEQYF TGTGCCAGCAGCTCCCCCGGACTTGGTACCTACGAGCAGTACTTC
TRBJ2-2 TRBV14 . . CASSRTDLGELFF TGTGCCAGCAGCCGGACAGACCTCGGGGAGCTGTTTTTT
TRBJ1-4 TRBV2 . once CASSAGHVGKLFF TGTGCCAGCAGTGCGGGACACGTGGGAAAACTGTTTTTT
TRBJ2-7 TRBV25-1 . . CASSEGGRAGEQYF TGTGCCAGCAGTGAAGGTGGGCGGGCTGGCGAGCAGTACTTC
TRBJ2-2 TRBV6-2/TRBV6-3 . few CASSSWQGMDTGELFF TGTGCCAGCAGCTCCTGGCAGGGGATGGACACCGGGGAGCTGTTTTTT
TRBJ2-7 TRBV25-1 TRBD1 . CASSVDRGIYEQYF TGTGCCAGCAGTGTTGACAGGGGCATCTACGAGCAGTACTTC
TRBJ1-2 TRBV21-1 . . CASSKYPSRGNWNYGYTF TGTGCCAGCAGCAAATATCCCAGCAGGGGGAATTGGAACTATGGCTACACCTTC
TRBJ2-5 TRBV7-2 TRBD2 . CASSRTSGGAQETQYF TGTGCCAGCAGCAGGACTAGCGGGGGGGCACAAGAGACCCAGTACTTC
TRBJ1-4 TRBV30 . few CAWSPVGAELFF TGTGCCTGGAGTCCGGTGGGAGCAGAACTGTTTTTT
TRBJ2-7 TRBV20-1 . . CSASSGLPSYEQYF TGCAGTGCTAGTAGTGGGCTTCCCTCCTACGAGCAGTACTTC
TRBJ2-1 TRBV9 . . CASSALGFGNNEQFF TGTGCCAGCAGCGCCTTAGGGTTCGGGAACAATGAGCAGTTCTTC
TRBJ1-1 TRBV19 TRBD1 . CASRNRGEGMKAFF TGTGCCAGTAGGAACAGGGGGGAGGGAATGAAAGCTTTCTTT
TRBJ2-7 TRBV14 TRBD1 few CASSPTGQPPYEQYF TGTGCCAGCAGCCCAACGGGACAGCCTCCCTACGAGCAGTACTTC
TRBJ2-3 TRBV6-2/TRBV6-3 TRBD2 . CASSYSPQRGIFTDTQYF TGTGCCAGCAGTTACTCTCCCCAGCGGGGGATTTTCACAGATACGCAGTATTTT
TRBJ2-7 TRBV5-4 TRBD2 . CASSSPSSGSYEQYF TGTGCCAGCAGCTCCCCCTCTAGCGGCTCCTACGAGCAGTACTTC
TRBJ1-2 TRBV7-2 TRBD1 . CASSPNPGQGDYGYTF TGTGCCAGCAGCCCTAATCCGGGACAGGGCGACTATGGCTACACCTTC
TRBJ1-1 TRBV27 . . CASRRGGGENTEAFF TGTGCCAGCAGGCGGGGGGGCGGGGAGAACACTGAAGCTTTCTTT
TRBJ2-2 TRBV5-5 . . CASSLVSSTGELFF TGTGCCAGCAGCTTGGTCAGTTCCACCGGGGAGCTGTTTTTT
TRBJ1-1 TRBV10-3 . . CAISARQGNAEAFF TGTGCCATCAGTGCCCGTCAGGGGAATGCTGAAGCTTTCTTT
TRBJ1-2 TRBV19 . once CASSLLDSGYTF TGTGCCAGTAGTCTCCTAGACAGTGGCTACACCTTC
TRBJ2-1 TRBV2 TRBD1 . CASSDRSGQGYNEQFF TGTGCCAGCAGTGACAGGTCGGGACAGGGATACAATGAGCAGTTCTTC
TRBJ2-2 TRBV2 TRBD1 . CASRDRGQVGTGELFF TGTGCCAGCCGGGACAGGGGGCAGGTGGGAACCGGGGAGCTGTTTTTT
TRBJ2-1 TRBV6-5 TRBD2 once CASSYSAAGGEFF TGTGCCAGCAGTTACTCGGCAGCGGGGGGAGAGTTCTTC
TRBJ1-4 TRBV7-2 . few CASSPQGRTNEKLFF TGTGCCAGCAGCCCCCAGGGCAGAACTAATGAAAAACTGTTTTTT
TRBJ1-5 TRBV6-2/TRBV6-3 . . CASSHGGSNQPQHF TGTGCCAGCAGCCACGGGGGTAGCAATCAGCCCCAGCATTTT
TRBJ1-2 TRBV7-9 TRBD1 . CASSSDGDRGHGYTF TGTGCCAGCAGCTCTGACGGGGACAGGGGCCATGGCTACACCTTC
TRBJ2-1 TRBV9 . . CASSVDPNPLAVSEQFF TGTGCCAGCAGCGTAGACCCCAATCCCTTAGCGGTTAGTGAGCAGTTCTTC
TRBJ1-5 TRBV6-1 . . CASSMTGFSNQPQHF TGTGCCAGCAGTATGACGGGGTTCAGCAATCAGCCCCAGCATTTT
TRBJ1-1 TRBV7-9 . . CASSVVDSPRAFF TGTGCCAGCAGCGTGGTCGACAGTCCCCGGGCTTTCTTT
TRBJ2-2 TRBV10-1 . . CASSETRSHTGELFF TGCGCCAGCAGTGAGACGAGGTCTCACACCGGGGAGCTGTTTTTT
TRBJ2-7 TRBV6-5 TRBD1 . CASTSGQGQTYEQYF TGTGCCAGCACCTCAGGACAGGGGCAAACCTACGAGCAGTACTTC